The TCR beta chain described here comes from a study of cytomegalovirus exposure and HLA in healthy donors. The CDR3 is 12 amino acids. The V end lost 5 bases, the J end lost 2 bases, and 5 bases lay between the germline ends. Per germline, CDR1 SGHNT and CDR2 YENEEA. Primers for the PCR totalled 60 Vbeta and 13 Jbeta. The table came from immunoSEQ multiplex PCR; TCRdb's copy has only in-frame clones and leaves some out. In the table there are roughly 170,000 clones, 75% to 85% of which are singletons. The sample consisted of PBMCs. This clonotype was sampled from a boy between 10 and 17 years old in good health and CMV-seronegative. The rearrangement uses TRBV11-3 and TRBJ2-3; D is ambiguous. For the CDR3, the DNA is TGTGCCAGCAGCATACACACAGATACGCAGTATTTT. Protein: CASSIHTDTQYF.